This entry features one T cell receptor beta chain sequence. The data are from a study of blood T cell repertoires in COVID-19. Study overall: There were acute and convalescent COVID-19 samples, and they came from the United States, Italy and Spain. Sample material is recorded as cDNA or gDNA derived from T cells, B-cell-depleted T cells, or PBMCs.

Authors' processing steps: Cell counts per sample came from amplifying reference gene primers. Assay used: immunoSEQ multiplex PCR; TCRdb lists only in-frame clones, some missing. V and J calls and clone size come straight from that table; D and trimming were deduced from the DNA. The sample shows about 210,000 clones, approximately 91% of them seen only once. V gave up 4 bases and J gave up 13 bases, with 21 bases separating them. The V gene's germline CDR1 is SGHNT and CDR2 YYREEE (reference sequence). The CDR3 is 15 residues long. Specimen: peripheral blood. This TCR came from a man aged 40-55 years with acute or convalescent COVID-19. The chain has TRBV5-4 and TRBJ1-6; a possible D gene is TRBD1 (6 bases). The chain's CDR3 is CASSPGGRTERPLHF. The CDR3 coding sequence is TGTGCCAGCAGCCCTGGGGGCAGGACGGAAAGGCCCCTCCACTTT.